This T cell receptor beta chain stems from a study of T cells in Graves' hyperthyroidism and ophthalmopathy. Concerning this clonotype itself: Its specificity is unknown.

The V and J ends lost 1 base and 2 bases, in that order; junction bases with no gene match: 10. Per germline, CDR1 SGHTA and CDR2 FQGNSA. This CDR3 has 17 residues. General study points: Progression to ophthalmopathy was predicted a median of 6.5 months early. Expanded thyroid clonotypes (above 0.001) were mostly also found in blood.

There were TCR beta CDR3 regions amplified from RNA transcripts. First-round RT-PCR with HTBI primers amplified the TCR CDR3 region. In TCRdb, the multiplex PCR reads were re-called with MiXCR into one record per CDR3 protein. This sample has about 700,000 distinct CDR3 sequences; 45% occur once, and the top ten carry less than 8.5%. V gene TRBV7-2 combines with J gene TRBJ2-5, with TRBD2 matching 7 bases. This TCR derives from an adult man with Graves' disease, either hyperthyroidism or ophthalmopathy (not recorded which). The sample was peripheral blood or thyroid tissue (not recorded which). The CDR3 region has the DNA TGTGCCAGCAGCTTAGTCCTGATTGGACTAGATCAAGAGACCCAGTACTTC. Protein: CASSLVLIGLDQETQYF.